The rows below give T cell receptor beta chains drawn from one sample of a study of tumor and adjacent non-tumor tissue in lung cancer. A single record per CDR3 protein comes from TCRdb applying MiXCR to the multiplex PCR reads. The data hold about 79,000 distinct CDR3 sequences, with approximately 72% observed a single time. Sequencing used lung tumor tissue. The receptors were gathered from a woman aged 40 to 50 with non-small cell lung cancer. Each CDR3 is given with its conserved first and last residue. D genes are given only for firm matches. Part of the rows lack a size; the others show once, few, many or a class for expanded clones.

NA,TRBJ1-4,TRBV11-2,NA,CASGLQGQVQGEKLLF,TGTGCCAGCGGCCTTCAGGGCCAGGTACAGGGCGAAAAACTGCTTTTT
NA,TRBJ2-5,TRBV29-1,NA,CSVGPREGTQYF,TGCAGCGTGGGCCCCCGCGAAGGGACCCAGTACTTC
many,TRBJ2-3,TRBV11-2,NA,CASSLSMARGGTDTQYF,TGTGCCAGCAGCCTGAGCATGGCGCGAGGTGGCACAGATACGCAGTATTTT
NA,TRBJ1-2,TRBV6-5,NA,CASSPRPPQEYTF,TGTGCCAGCAGCCCTCGTCCCCCACAGGAGTACACCTTC
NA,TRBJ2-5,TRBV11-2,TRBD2,CARNQGRGPTREGETQYF,TGTGCCAGAAACCAAGGCCGAGGGCCAACAAGGGAGGGAGAGACCCAGTACTTC
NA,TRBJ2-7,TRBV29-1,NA,CSVVWQHSYEQYF,TGCAGCGTTGTTTGGCAGCACTCCTACGAGCAGTATTTC
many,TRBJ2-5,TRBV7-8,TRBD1,CASSYGQGRGETQYF,TGTGCCAGCAGCTACGGACAGGGGAGGGGAGAGACCCAGTACTTC
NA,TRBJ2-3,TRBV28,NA,CAISRTNTQYF,TGTGCCATCAGTAGGACGAATACGCAGTATTTT
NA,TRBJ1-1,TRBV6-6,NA,CASSSRRIAEALF,TGTGCCAGCAGCTCCAGGCGTATCGCTGAAGCTCTCTTT
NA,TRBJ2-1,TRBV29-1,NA,CSVTNGFPYNAQFF,TGCAGCGTGACTAACGGTTTTCCTTACAATGCGCAGTTCTTC
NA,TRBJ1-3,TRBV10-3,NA,CAISDLDPPNTIYF,TGTGCCATCAGTGATCTGGACCCTCCAAACACCATATATTTT
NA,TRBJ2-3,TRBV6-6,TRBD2,CASMPTGGVDTQYF,TGTGCCAGCATGCCTACCGGGGGGGTGGATACGCAGTATTTT
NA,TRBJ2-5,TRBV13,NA,CASSRDREAQYF,TGCGCCAGCAGCCGTGATAGGGAGGCCCAGTACTTC